This T cell receptor (beta chain) was found in a study of CD8 T cells in ankylosing spondylitis. Study-wide results and limits: A motif in TCR beta, a set of fewer than ten highly homologous variants, appeared characteristic of ankylosing spondylitis blood. Reported data indicate significant enrichment of disease-linked clones within matched ankylosing spondylitis synovial fluid.

TCRdb ran MiXCR on the 5' RACE reads and lists one entry per CDR3 protein. The sample contains around 890,000 distinct CDR3 sequences, 10% to 15% of which appear only once. From germline, CDR1 is SEHNR and CDR2 FQNEAQ (reference sequence). The CDR3 is 14 amino acids. Trimming pared 5 bases from V and 5 bases from J, leaving 15 bases between. About this clonotype itself: What it binds is not known.

The chain combines TRBV7-9 with TRBJ2-5; no firm D call. The sequencing sample was made of blood, either unsorted or a sorted T cell fraction (not recorded which). This receptor was identified in a male donor with ankylosing spondylitis. The DNA for the CDR3 is TGTGCCAGCAGCAGCGTTCTGGCACGGGAGACCCAGTACTTC. It encodes CASSSVLARETQYF. Based on the CDR3 plus reference TRBV7-9 and TRBJ2-5, the full variable domain is DTGVSQNPRHKITKRGQNVTFRCDPISEHNRLYWYRQTLGQGPEFLTYFQNEAQLEKSRLLSDRFSAERPKGSFSTLEIQRTEQGDSAMYLCASSSVLARETQYFGPGTRLLVL.